This passage covers 12 T cell receptor beta chains from one sample sequenced in a study of identical twins (dated by TCRdb to between 2015 and 2016). Libraries came from 5' RACE. Sequencing took place on an Illumina HiSeq 2000. TCRdb reworked the public reads: Q25 trimming with fastp, MiXCR clone assembly, productive beta chains retained. Each CDR3 protein appears once, grouped with its most common genes and DNA. The sample data list over 200,000 distinct CDR3 sequences, and 5% to 7% of these were observed just once. The ten largest clones capture less than 15% of the sample. This same sample was also taken into another study, of T cells expressing NK-cell markers.

Sequenced: CD8+ T cells sorted from blood. The receptors were sampled from a woman between 18 and 29 years old in good health.

This clonotype occurred a few times. The chain recombines TRBV12-5 with TRBJ2-1; 10 nucleotides agree with TRBD2. Germline values: CDR1 LGHNT, CDR2 FRNRAP. CDR3 length: 17 residues. Losses at the gene ends were 5 bases for V and 6 bases for J; bases not matched to a gene: 13. CDR3 sequence: CASGPSTGTSEVNEQFF. CDR3 sequence (DNA): TGTGCTAGTGGTCCCTCCACCGGGACTAGCGAGGTCAATGAGCAGTTCTTC. The whole variable domain, filled in from reference TRBV12-5 and TRBJ2-1, reads DARVTQTPRHKVTEMGQEVTMRCQPILGHNTVFWYRQTMMQGLELLAYFRNRAPLDDSGMPKDRFSAEMPDATLATLKIQPSEPRDSAVYFCASGPSTGTSEVNEQFFGPGTRLTVL.

This clonotype was recorded many times. The V gene is TRBV7-8, the J gene TRBJ2-1; 9 bases are a match to TRBD2. V lost 5 bases and J lost 2; bases outside the gene matches: 4. Looked up from germline, CDR1 is SGHVS and CDR2 is FQNEAQ. CDR3 size: 15 residues. The CDR3 region is CASSPGGGAYNEQFF. As DNA, the CDR3 is TGTGCCAGCAGCCCGGGCGGGGGGGCCTACAATGAGCAGTTCTTC.

The chain carries TRBV4-1 and TRBJ2-1; D possibly corresponds to TRBD1 (5 bases). The CDR3 length is 15 residues. Germline CDR1 reads MGHRA; CDR2 reads YSYEKL. Trimming left V 1 base short and J 4 bases short, with 11 bases between. CDR3 coding DNA: TGCGCCAGCAGCCAAGTGATCGCAGGGTACAATGAGCAGTTCTTC. Its translation: CASSQVIAGYNEQFF.

This clonotype was observed a few times. This chain connects TRBV19 to TRBJ2-2, with D possibly being TRBD1 or TRBD2 (5 bases each). Germline V gene lookup returns CDR1 LNHDA and CDR2 SQIVND (reference sequence). The V end lost 3 bases, the J end lost 5 bases, and 7 bases lay between the germline ends. The CDR3 runs 13 residues. CDR3 residues: CASSMGDTGELFF. The CDR3 nucleotides are TGTGCCAGTAGTATGGGGGATACCGGGGAGCTGTTTTTT.

The V gene is TRBV7-2, the J gene TRBJ2-4; 7 bases align to TRBD2. Germline values: CDR1 SGHTA, CDR2 FQGNSA. This CDR3 is 14 amino acids long. Unmatched junction bases numbered 5, after V lost 1 base and J lost 8 bases. The CDR3 coding sequence is TGTGCCAGCAGCTTAGGGCGGGAGTGGGACATTCAGTACTTC. Protein sequence: CASSLGREWDIQYF.

This clonotype was counted only a few times. V and J are TRBV7-9 and TRBJ2-4, with 8 bases fitting TRBD2. J gave up 4 bases and V 5 bases, and 4 bases lay outside the gene matches. Germline CDR1 is SEHNR and CDR2 is FQNEAQ (reference sequence). The CDR3 runs to 14 residues. This chain's CDR3 is CASSPTSGKNIQYF. DNA for the CDR3: TGTGCCAGCAGCCCTACTAGCGGAAAAAACATTCAGTACTTC.

The chain joins TRBV3-1 to TRBJ2-2; the D is unclear. CDR1 is LGHDT, CDR2 YNNKEL, per germline (reference sequence). V was trimmed by 4 bases and J by 6 bases, leaving 15 bases between them. The CDR3 extends over 15 amino acids. The DNA of the CDR3 is TGTGCCAGCAGCCCCTATAGTAGGGCCGCCGGGGAGCTGTTTTTT. The encoded protein is CASSPYSRAAGELFF.

V gene TRBV10-2 combines with J gene TRBJ2-1, with TRBD2 matching 12 bases. Trimming at V came to 8 bases and at J to 6 bases, leaving 5 bases not matched to a gene. Looked up from germline, CDR1 is WSHSY and CDR2 is SAAADI. This CDR3 region has 14 residues. This CDR3 reads CASHGLAGFNEQFF. For the CDR3, the DNA is TGCGCCAGCCATGGACTAGCGGGATTCAATGAGCAGTTCTTC.

This clonotype was seen ten or more times. This chain uses TRBV9 with TRBJ1-1, with a weak D call TRBD1 (6 bases). This CDR3 has 13 amino acids. Trimming removed 3 bases at V and 0 bases at J, with 6 bases between. Germline CDR1 reads SGDLS; CDR2 reads YYNGEE. CDR3 in amino acids: CASSEGVNTEAFF. CDR3 DNA sequence: TGTGCCAGCAGCGAGGGGGTGAACACTGAAGCTTTCTTT.

The chain links TRBV11-2 to TRBJ2-5, with 8 bases aligning to TRBD2. This CDR3 has 15 amino acids. After removal of 4 bases from V and 5 bases from J, the junction contained 9 bases not matched to a gene. Germline V CDR1 and CDR2: SGHAT, FQNNGV. DNA of the CDR3: TGTGCCAGCAGCTCAGAAGGACTAGCTTGGGAGACCCAGTACTTC. The encoded protein is CASSSEGLAWETQYF. Using reference TRBV11-2 and TRBJ2-5 for the parts outside the CDR3, the full variable domain is EAGVAQSPRYKIIEKRQSVAFWCNPISGHATLYWYQQILGQGPKLLIQFQNNGVVDDSQLPKDRFSAERLKGVDSTLKIQPAKLEDSAVYLCASSSEGLAWETQYFGPGTRLLVL.

The gene calls are TRBV20-1 and TRBJ2-7, with a possible D match to TRBD1 (5 bases). Between the trimmed V and J ends, which lost 0 bases and 0 bases, there was a span of 18 bases. The CDR3 has 17 residues. Germline CDR1 and CDR2: DFQATT and SNEGSKA (reference sequence). DNA of the CDR3: TGCAGTGCTAGAGACCCTACCGTGACAGAACACTCCTACGAGCAGTACTTC. This encodes CSARDPTVTEHSYEQYF.

This clonotype has just a few counts. This chain connects TRBV19 to TRBJ2-3; D might be TRBD2 (6 bases). Germline CDR1 LNHDA, CDR2 SQIVND (reference sequence). The V end lost 0 bases, the J end lost 1 base, and 8 bases lay between the germline ends. The CDR3 contains 15 residues. CDR3 region: CASSIERERTDTQYF. DNA of the CDR3: TGTGCCAGTAGTATAGAGCGGGAACGCACAGATACGCAGTATTTT.